One sample yielded the 29 T cell receptor beta chains listed below, sequenced in a study of blood T cell repertoires in COVID-19 (dated by TCRdb to 2018 to 2020). Libraries were prepared through the immunoSEQ multiplex PCR assay. The clones in this table, taken by TCRdb from immuneACCESS, are in-frame only. Not every clone is retained; where verified, under half of the shortfall comes from an unresolved V gene, and the cause of the rest is unknown. The sample yields just over 300,000 clones; about nine tenths were counted once. The ten largest make up about 2.5% of the sample. The specimen sequenced was peripheral blood. These TCRs come from a man younger than 35 with active or convalescent COVID-19.

V usage is TRBV29-1 and J usage is TRBJ2-3; D unresolved. The germline CDR1 and CDR2 sequences are SQVTM and ANQGSEA. V was pared by 7 bases and J by 4 bases, with 18 bases between. The CDR3 contains 14 residues. CDR3 sequence reads: CSAGFLSGADTQYF. As DNA, the CDR3 is TGCAGCGCAGGTTTTCTTAGTGGAGCAGATACGCAGTATTTT.

The chain couples TRBV6-5 to TRBJ1-4, with 9 bases fitting TRBD1. J was trimmed by 6 bases and V by 9 bases; bases with no gene match: 5. The CDR3 totals 13 residues. The germline gives CDR1 MNHEY, CDR2 SVGAGI. DNA for the CDR3: TGTGCCAGTACAGGGGGCTTGGATGAAAAACTGTTTTTT. Protein product: CASTGGLDEKLFF.

The chain uses TRBV28 and TRBJ2-7; TRBD1 might be the D (5 bases). The CDR3 runs to 14 residues. Germline loops: CDR1 MDHEN, CDR2 SYDVKM. With 5 bases removed from V and 7 bases from J, the gap between germline ends came to 18 bases. The CDR3 here is CASSVTATTREQYF. The CDR3 DNA is TGTGCCAGCAGTGTGACAGCCACCACGCGTGAGCAGTACTTC.

This clone was found a few times. This chain joins TRBV25-1 and TRBJ1-2; 9 nucleotides match TRBD1. The trim removed 2 bases at V and 8 bases at J, leaving 6 bases unmatched. CDR3 size: 14 residues. Germline V gives CDR1 MGHDK, CDR2 SYGVNS. The CDR3 DNA is TGTGCCAGCAGTGAAGGAGGGACAGGGTTGGGCTACACCTTC. It specifies CASSEGGTGLGYTF.

The chain couples TRBV27 to TRBJ1-5; possible D gene TRBD1, 5 bases. Germline loops: CDR1 MNHEY, CDR2 SMNVEV (reference sequence). Trimming removed 0 bases at V and 4 bases at J, with 16 bases between. The CDR3 sequence is 17 residues long. The CDR3 reads CASSLSINERGNQPQHF. The CDR3 region has the DNA TGTGCCAGCAGTTTATCGATAAACGAAAGGGGAAATCAGCCCCAGCATTTT.

The genes are TRBV27 and TRBJ2-1; maybe TRBD1 (5 bases). The CDR3 consists of 14 residues. In germline, CDR1 is MNHEY, CDR2 SMNVEV (reference sequence). The V gene lost 9 bases and the J gene lost 0 bases, with 12 bases spanning the gap. The DNA for the CDR3 is TGTGCCAGTATAGGACACAACTCCTACAATGAGCAGTTCTTC. Its translation is CASIGHNSYNEQFF.

The CDR3 DNA is TGTGCCAGCAGCCAAACCGGGACAGGGAGGTACGAGCAGTACTTC. This translates into CASSQTGTGRYEQYF. The chain couples TRBV7-2 to TRBJ2-7; TRBD1 agrees at 9 bases. CDR1 SGHTA and CDR2 FQGNSA come from the germline V gene. J gave up 4 bases and V 5 bases, and 9 bases lay outside the gene matches. The CDR3 length is 15 residues.

Concerning this clone: A read error may account for a junction end that differs from germline. The chain combines TRBV3-1 (or the pseudogene TRBV3-2) with TRBJ1-3; possibly TRBD1 for D (6 bases). The CDR3 loop spans 16 amino acids. Germline-derived CDR1 and CDR2 are LGHDT and YNNKEL (reference sequence). The CDR3 here is CASRQDRGASGNTIYF. CDR3 coding DNA: TGTGCCAGCAGACAAGATCGGGGGGCCTCTGGAAACACCATATATTTT.

The chain links TRBV28 to TRBJ1-2; D is unclear. The CDR3 is 15 residues long. The germline V gene encodes CDR1 MDHEN and CDR2 SYDVKM. Between the trimmed V and J ends, which lost 2 bases and 4 bases, there was a span of 14 bases. The CDR3 bases are TGTGCCAGCAGTTTAATGGCGGGAAGTTTCTATGGCTACACCTTC. Translation: CASSLMAGSFYGYTF.

The chain combines TRBV5-1 with TRBJ2-1; a possible D gene is TRBD1 (6 bases). Trimming shortened V by 6 bases and J by 9 bases, and 28 bases separated the two germline ends. The CDR3 loop spans 17 amino acids. Germline V CDR1 and CDR2: SGHRS, YFSETQ. The CDR3 region is CASTLNVGRQGFGEQFF. CDR3 bases: TGCGCCAGCACTCTAAACGTCGGTCGGCAGGGGTTCGGTGAGCAGTTCTTC.

CDR3 sequence (DNA): TGCGCCAGCAGCTTGGGAGACAGGCCCCGAGGGGAGACCCAGTACTTC. It specifies CASSLGDRPRGETQYF. The chain joins TRBV5-1 to TRBJ2-5; maybe TRBD1 (6 bases). Trimming shortened V by 0 bases and J by 5 bases, and 17 bases separated the two germline ends. Germline-derived CDR1 and CDR2 are SGHRS and YFSETQ. The CDR3 runs 16 residues.

The rearrangement joins TRBV3-1 (or the pseudogene TRBV3-2) to TRBJ1-1; TRBD1 might be the D (5 bases). The V and J ends lost 6 bases and 4 bases respectively, with 9 bases between them. The CDR3 length is 12 residues. Germline V gene data show CDR1 as LGHDT and CDR2 as YNNKEL (reference sequence). The CDR3 loop is CASSPGGTEAFF. The CDR3 nucleotides read TGTGCCAGCAGTCCGGGGGGCACTGAAGCTTTCTTT.

The V call is TRBV7-8, the J call TRBJ2-1; possible D gene TRBD2, 7 bases. This CDR3 region has 18 residues. In germline, CDR1 is SGHVS, CDR2 FQNEAQ. Trimming shortened V by 0 bases and J by 0 bases, and 15 bases separated the two germline ends. For the CDR3, the DNA is TGTGCCAGCAGCTTAGCGGGGGCTAGCGGTAGCTCCTACAATGAGCAGTTCTTC. Translating gives CASSLAGASGSSYNEQFF.

The chain links TRBV6-5 to TRBJ2-7, with 10 positions matching TRBD2. Germline V gene sequence: CDR1 MNHEY, CDR2 SVGAGI. The CDR3 loop spans 14 amino acids. With V trimmed by 6 bases and J by 5 bases, 7 bases remained unmatched. CDR3 residues: CASRSSGRSHEQYF. The CDR3 nucleotides are TGTGCCAGCAGGTCTAGCGGGAGAAGCCACGAGCAGTACTTC.

The V gene is TRBV7-9, the J gene TRBJ1-1; D gene unclear. This CDR3 has 15 amino acids. Trimming took off 4 bases at V and 1 base at J, with 13 bases between the two ends. Germline CDR1 reads SEHNR; CDR2 reads FQNEAQ (reference sequence). This chain's CDR3 is CASSSIRGPNTEAFF. The CDR3 region has the DNA TGTGCCAGCAGCTCTATCCGGGGTCCGAACACTGAAGCTTTCTTT.

This clone was observed a single time. The chain combines TRBV7-2 with TRBJ2-3; 9 bases fit TRBD2. V trimming: 4 bases; J trimming: 5 bases; junction bases outside the gene matches: 10. CDR3 size: 16 residues. CDR1 is SGHTA, CDR2 FQGNSA, per germline. The CDR3 nucleotides read TGTGCCAGCAGCTCAGCCGCGGGGGGGCCTAAAGATACGCAGTATTTT. It is translated as CASSSAAGGPKDTQYF.

This clone has just a few counts. The rearrangement links TRBV15 to TRBJ2-7; TRBD2 aligns across 8 bases. Germline V gene sequence: CDR1 LNHNV, CDR2 YYDKDF (reference sequence). This CDR3 spans 15 amino acids. The V gene end was trimmed by 5 bases and the J gene end by 0 bases; junction bases not matched to a gene: 6. CDR3 DNA: TGTGCCACCAGCGCAGGACTAGCTGACTCCTACGAGCAGTACTTC. Its translation is CATSAGLADSYEQYF.

The V gene is TRBV7-6, the J gene TRBJ1-3; D not resolved. Per germline, CDR1 SGHVS and CDR2 FNYEAQ. V dropped 2 bases and J dropped 1 base, with 15 bases sitting between them. The CDR3 extends over 17 amino acids. The CDR3 DNA is TGTGCCAGCAGCTTAACCCCGTATTCGGGGTCTGGAAACACCATATATTTT. The encoded protein is CASSLTPYSGSGNTIYF.

The chain employs TRBV18 and TRBJ1-5, with D possibly matching TRBD1 (5 bases). The CDR3 consists of 13 residues. V lost 2 bases, J lost 5 bases, and 7 bases lay in between. Germline V gives CDR1 KGHSH, CDR2 LQKENI. CDR3 protein: CASSPWGDQPQHF. CDR3 DNA sequence: TGTGCCAGCTCACCATGGGGGGATCAGCCCCAGCATTTT. Using reference TRBV18 and TRBJ1-5 for the parts outside the CDR3, the full variable domain is NAGVMQNPRHLVRRRGQEARLRCSPMKGHSHVYWYRQLPEEGLKFMVYLQKENIIDESGMPKERFSAEFPKEGPSILRIQQVVRGDSAAYFCASSPWGDQPQHFGDGTRLSIL.

The J gene is TRBJ2-2, the V gene TRBV3-1 (or the pseudogene TRBV3-2), with a tentative D call TRBD1 (5 bases). Germline V CDR1 and CDR2: LGHDT, YNNKEL (reference sequence). The CDR3 covers 16 residues. The V and J ends lost 1 base and 1 base respectively, with 10 bases between them. The CDR3 DNA is TGTGCCAGCAGCCAAGTCAGGACACAGAACACCGGGGAGCTGTTTTTT. Residues: CASSQVRTQNTGELFF.

The chain recombines TRBV7-2 with TRBJ1-2; the match to TRBD1 covers 12 bases. This CDR3 spans 15 amino acids. V was clipped by 3 bases and J by 7 bases; unmatched bases: 6. CDR1 is SGHTA, CDR2 FQGNSA, per germline. The CDR3 sequence is CASSLAGQGAGGYTF. CDR3 DNA sequence: TGTGCCAGCAGCTTGGCGGGACAGGGGGCTGGTGGCTACACCTTC.

The V and J genes are TRBV5-6 and TRBJ1-4, with 12 nucleotides matching TRBD1. This CDR3 is built from 16 residues. Germline V lookup: CDR1 SGHDT, CDR2 YYEEEE. V lost 3 bases, J lost 7 bases, and 7 bases stayed unmatched. CDR3 residues: CASSSGDRGRSEKLFF. DNA of the CDR3: TGTGCCAGCAGCTCGGGGGACAGGGGGCGAAGTGAAAAACTGTTTTTT.

This chain links TRBV5-1 with TRBJ2-3, with TRBD2 as a possible D gene (6 bases). The V and J ends lost 8 bases and 8 bases respectively, with 21 bases between them. The CDR3 has 14 residues. Germline CDR1 SGHRS, CDR2 YFSETQ. CDR3 protein: CASNLRGSEGTQYF. CDR3 nucleotides: TGCGCCAGTAACCTGCGGGGCTCTGAGGGTACGCAGTATTTT.

This rearrangement joins TRBV7-8 to TRBJ2-1; 11 bases map to TRBD2. CDR1 and CDR2 (germline): SGHVS, FQNEAQ. Trimming took 1 base from V and 7 from J; bases not matched to a gene: 3. The CDR3 is 15 amino acids. As DNA, the CDR3 is TGTGCCAGCAGCTTAGGGGCTAGCGGGGGGAATGAGCAGTTCTTC. This sequence encodes CASSLGASGGNEQFF. Supplemented by reference TRBV7-8 and TRBJ2-1, the full variable domain reads GAGVSQSPRYKVAKRGQDVALRCDPISGHVSLFWYQQALGQGPEFLTYFQNEAQLDKSGLPSDRFFAERPEGSVSTLKIQRTQQEDSAVYLCASSLGASGGNEQFFGPGTRLTVL.

In DNA, the CDR3 is TGTGCCAGCGGCAGGGGGCTGGGGGAGACCCAGTACTTC. Its translation is CASGRGLGETQYF. The chain links TRBV5-4 to TRBJ2-5; 8 nucleotides align to TRBD1. V gave up 7 bases and J gave up 5 bases; unmatched junction bases: 7. Germline V CDR1 and CDR2: SGHNT, YYREEE (reference sequence). This CDR3 region has 13 residues. The variable domain in full, with the rest retrieved from reference TRBV5-4 and TRBJ2-5, is ETGVTQSPTHLIKTRGQQVTLRCSSQSGHNTVSWYQQALGQGPQFIFQYYREEENGRGNFPPRFSGLQFPNYSSELNVNALELDDSALYLCASGRGLGETQYFGPGTRLLVL.

This chain uses TRBV5-3 with TRBJ2-7; TRBD2 matches 8 bases. TRBV5-3 carries the ORF label, with uncertain function. The V and J ends lost 10 bases and 0 bases, in that order; junction bases with no gene match: 9. The CDR3 covers 14 residues. The CDR3 coding sequence is TGTGCCCTCGGGCTGCTAGCGGGCTCCTACGAGCAGTACTTC. Translation: CALGLLAGSYEQYF.

This clone appeared once. The V and J genes are TRBV7-9 and TRBJ2-2; D may be TRBD2 (7 bases). There are 18 residues in the CDR3. V lost 4 bases and J lost 3, with 21 bases in between. Germline-derived CDR1 and CDR2 are SEHNR and FQNEAQ (reference sequence). For the CDR3, the DNA is TGTGCCAGCAGCTCACCCCTGGGGGGGCTGATCGACACCGGGGAGCTGTTTTTT. The encoded protein is CASSSPLGGLIDTGELFF.

The rearrangement links TRBV4-3 to TRBJ1-5; D is undetermined. The CDR3 has 15 residues. Germline CDR1 LGHNA, CDR2 YSLEER. With 1 base removed from V and 3 bases from J, the gap between germline ends came to 10 bases. The CDR3 nucleotides read TGCGCCAGCAGCCAAGTAGGCGGGCCCAATCAGCCCCAGCATTTT. It translates to CASSQVGGPNQPQHF.

The J gene is TRBJ2-1, the V gene TRBV2; D unresolved. Germline-derived CDR1 and CDR2 are SNHLY and FYNNEI. Trimming removed 5 bases from V and 6 bases from J, with 11 bases in between. CDR3 length: 13 residues. The CDR3 is CASSLRYGNEQFF. CDR3 sequence (DNA): TGTGCCAGCAGTTTGCGGTACGGCAATGAGCAGTTCTTC.